These T cell receptor beta chains were read from a single sample in a study of beta chain features in type 1 diabetes. Measured with immunoSEQ multiplex PCR; TCRdb has only the in-frame clones, and not every one. Of under 400,000 clones listed, over 10% are singletons. Source material: naive CD4+ T cells from blood. These receptors came from a woman under 30 with type 1 diabetes. The CDR3 runs from the conserved cysteine through the conserved F or W. The D gene is left open where the match is weak. A row's size may be missing; if present it is once, few, many or a size class.

v_call: TRBV7-2
j_call: TRBJ1-2
d_call: TRBD1
clone_size: -
cdr3_aa: CASSWTGTDGYTF
cdr3_nt: TGTGCCAGCAGTTGGACAGGGACCGATGGCTACACCTTC

v_call: TRBV29-1
j_call: TRBJ2-5
d_call: TRBD2
clone_size: few
cdr3_aa: CSVARPTIGLAGQETQYF
cdr3_nt: TGCAGCGTTGCAAGACCCACCATAGGACTAGCGGGGCAAGAGACCCAGTACTTC

v_call: TRBV7-9
j_call: TRBJ2-1
d_call: -
clone_size: -
cdr3_aa: CASSRTQGSYNEQFF
cdr3_nt: TGTGCCAGCAGTCGGACCCAGGGGAGCTACAATGAGCAGTTCTTC

v_call: TRBV5-6
j_call: TRBJ2-2
d_call: TRBD2
clone_size: few
cdr3_aa: CASSLNGEGTGELFF
cdr3_nt: TGTGCCAGCAGCTTGAATGGGGAGGGGACCGGGGAGCTGTTTTTT

v_call: TRBV5-1
j_call: TRBJ1-6
d_call: TRBD1
clone_size: few
cdr3_aa: CASSLMTGTNSPLHF
cdr3_nt: TGCGCCAGCAGCCTGATGACAGGGACTAATTCACCCCTCCACTTT

v_call: TRBV29-1
j_call: TRBJ2-5
d_call: TRBD1
clone_size: few
cdr3_aa: CSVEKGQRETQYF
cdr3_nt: TGCAGCGTTGAAAAGGGACAGAGGGAGACCCAGTACTTC

v_call: TRBV9
j_call: TRBJ2-3
d_call: TRBD2
clone_size: few
cdr3_aa: CASSAGGASTDTQYF
cdr3_nt: TGTGCCAGCAGCGCGGGAGGAGCTAGCACAGATACGCAGTATTTT

v_call: TRBV15
j_call: TRBJ1-2
d_call: -
clone_size: -
cdr3_aa: CATSRVLYAGYTF
cdr3_nt: TGTGCCACCAGCAGAGTCCTCTATGCGGGCTACACCTTC

v_call: TRBV9
j_call: TRBJ2-6
d_call: -
clone_size: few
cdr3_aa: CASSVGPGGGRGSGANVLTF
cdr3_nt: TGTGCCAGCAGCGTAGGCCCAGGTGGAGGGAGAGGCTCTGGGGCCAACGTCCTGACTTTC

v_call: TRBV7-2
j_call: TRBJ2-7
d_call: TRBD2
clone_size: once
cdr3_aa: CASSLALASGTYEQYF
cdr3_nt: TGTGCCAGCAGCTTAGCGCTGGCTAGCGGCACCTACGAGCAGTACTTC

v_call: TRBV30
j_call: TRBJ2-3
d_call: TRBD2
clone_size: few
cdr3_aa: CAWSVGAGVGGTQYF
cdr3_nt: TGTGCCTGGAGTGTAGGAGCGGGAGTAGGTGGAACGCAGTATTTT

v_call: TRBV5-4
j_call: TRBJ2-7
d_call: TRBD1
clone_size: few
cdr3_aa: CASSPTGEPYEQYF
cdr3_nt: TGTGCCAGCAGCCCCACAGGGGAACCCTACGAGCAGTACTTC

v_call: TRBV19
j_call: TRBJ2-3
d_call: TRBD1
clone_size: -
cdr3_aa: CARSRQGNTDTQYF
cdr3_nt: TGTGCCAGGTCACGACAGGGTAACACAGATACGCAGTATTTT

v_call: TRBV28
j_call: TRBJ1-2
d_call: -
clone_size: -
cdr3_aa: CASSLSEYGYTF
cdr3_nt: TGTGCCAGCAGTTTATCAGAATATGGCTACACCTTC

v_call: TRBV30
j_call: TRBJ2-6
d_call: TRBD1
clone_size: few
cdr3_aa: CAWSKGQGARGANVLTF
cdr3_nt: TGTGCCTGGAGTAAGGGACAGGGGGCGCGGGGGGCCAACGTCCTGACTTTC

v_call: TRBV7-2
j_call: TRBJ2-3
d_call: TRBD2
clone_size: -
cdr3_aa: CASSLWASGTDTQYF
cdr3_nt: TGTGCCAGCAGCCTATGGGCTAGCGGGACAGATACGCAGTATTTT

v_call: TRBV4-3
j_call: TRBJ2-1
d_call: -
clone_size: -
cdr3_aa: CASSQEYQGSGQFF
cdr3_nt: TGCGCCAGCAGCCAAGAGTACCAGGGGAGCGGGCAGTTCTTC

v_call: TRBV7-2
j_call: TRBJ2-5
d_call: TRBD1
clone_size: -
cdr3_aa: CASSLATGGETQYF
cdr3_nt: TGTGCCAGCAGCTTAGCTACAGGGGGCGAGACCCAGTACTTC

v_call: TRBV9
j_call: TRBJ1-6
d_call: -
clone_size: -
cdr3_aa: CASSRGSSPLHF
cdr3_nt: TGTGCCAGCAGCCGCGGGTCTTCACCCCTCCACTTT

v_call: TRBV5-1
j_call: TRBJ1-6
d_call: TRBD1
clone_size: few
cdr3_aa: CASSFGQGDSPLHF
cdr3_nt: TGCGCCAGCAGCTTCGGACAGGGGGACTCACCCCTCCACTTT

v_call: TRBV5-1
j_call: TRBJ2-6
d_call: TRBD1
clone_size: few
cdr3_aa: CASSPDRAGANVLTF
cdr3_nt: TGCGCCAGCAGCCCCGACAGGGCTGGGGCCAACGTCCTGACTTTC

v_call: TRBV7-2
j_call: TRBJ1-4
d_call: TRBD1
clone_size: few
cdr3_aa: CASSSTGGNEKLFF
cdr3_nt: TGTGCCAGCAGCTCTACAGGGGGAAATGAAAAACTGTTTTTT

v_call: TRBV7-9
j_call: TRBJ2-2
d_call: TRBD2
clone_size: few
cdr3_aa: CASSSLTSGYTGELFF
cdr3_nt: TGTGCCAGCAGCTCCTTGACTAGCGGATACACCGGGGAGCTGTTTTTT

v_call: TRBV29-1
j_call: TRBJ1-1
d_call: -
clone_size: -
cdr3_aa: CSVRRSNTEAFF
cdr3_nt: TGCAGCGTCCGTCGGTCGAACACTGAAGCTTTCTTT

v_call: TRBV18
j_call: TRBJ2-3
d_call: -
clone_size: few
cdr3_aa: CASSPQSTDTQYF
cdr3_nt: TGTGCCAGCTCCCCCCAGTCTACAGATACGCAGTATTTT

v_call: TRBV7-2
j_call: TRBJ1-5
d_call: -
clone_size: few
cdr3_aa: CASSLGQGTGQPQHF
cdr3_nt: TGTGCCAGCAGCTTAGGCCAGGGGACGGGCCAGCCCCAGCATTTT

v_call: TRBV5-4
j_call: TRBJ1-1
d_call: -
clone_size: -
cdr3_aa: CASSLVGGDTEAFF
cdr3_nt: TGTGCCAGCAGCTTGGTCGGGGGAGACACTGAAGCTTTCTTT

v_call: TRBV5-1
j_call: TRBJ2-1
d_call: TRBD2
clone_size: -
cdr3_aa: CASSLLAGGYNEQFF
cdr3_nt: TGCGCCAGCAGCTTACTAGCGGGTGGTTACAATGAGCAGTTCTTC

v_call: TRBV28
j_call: TRBJ2-1
d_call: TRBD1
clone_size: few
cdr3_aa: CASTRTGAYNEQFF
cdr3_nt: TGTGCCAGCACACGGACAGGGGCCTACAATGAGCAGTTCTTC

v_call: TRBV25-1
j_call: TRBJ2-3
d_call: -
clone_size: -
cdr3_aa: CASSEPLAGQGTQYF
cdr3_nt: TGTGCCAGCAGTGAACCACTAGCGGGACAGGGTACGCAGTATTTT

v_call: TRBV9
j_call: TRBJ1-2
d_call: -
clone_size: few
cdr3_aa: CASSALGGGGYGYTF
cdr3_nt: TGTGCCAGCAGCGCCCTCGGCGGGGGCGGCTATGGCTACACCTTC

v_call: TRBV7-2
j_call: TRBJ1-2
d_call: TRBD1
clone_size: -
cdr3_aa: CASSYPGQGLGYTF
cdr3_nt: TGTGCCAGCAGCTACCCGGGACAGGGGCTTGGCTACACCTTC

v_call: TRBV28
j_call: TRBJ2-3
d_call: -
clone_size: few
cdr3_aa: CASRTPGDTQYF
cdr3_nt: TGTGCCAGCAGAACCCCAGGCGATACGCAGTATTTT

v_call: TRBV30
j_call: TRBJ2-7
d_call: -
clone_size: few
cdr3_aa: CAWSVASTYEQYF
cdr3_nt: TGTGCCTGGAGTGTGGCTAGCACCTACGAGCAGTACTTC

v_call: TRBV18
j_call: TRBJ1-2
d_call: TRBD1
clone_size: few
cdr3_aa: CASSTGTGIPYGYTF
cdr3_nt: TGTGCCAGCTCCACCGGGACAGGGATTCCATATGGCTACACCTTC